This entry is about one TCR beta chain. Its antigen is still unknown. CDR1 is GTSNPN, CDR2 SVGIG, per germline (reference sequence). Trimming shortened V by 3 bases and J by 5 bases, and 11 bases separated the two germline ends. The CDR3 covers 13 residues. These data originate in a study of shared clonotypes between healthy human individuals. Points from the study as a whole: Only blood was sampled; tissue repertoires likely differ.

Assay: immunoSEQ multiplex PCR; the TCRdb copy retains only in-frame clones and omits some. Of hundreds of thousands of clones detected, just over 75% appear once; the ten largest clones hold about 12%. The sequencing input was PBMCs. The J gene is TRBJ1-5, the V gene TRBV30, with D tentatively TRBD1 (5 bases). The sequence was collected from a woman in her thirties or forties in good health. Some clones in this sample may be carry-over from other donors' samples. CDR3 loop: CAWSARVDQPQHF. Written as DNA, the CDR3 is TGTGCCTGGAGCGCCAGGGTTGATCAGCCCCAGCATTTT.